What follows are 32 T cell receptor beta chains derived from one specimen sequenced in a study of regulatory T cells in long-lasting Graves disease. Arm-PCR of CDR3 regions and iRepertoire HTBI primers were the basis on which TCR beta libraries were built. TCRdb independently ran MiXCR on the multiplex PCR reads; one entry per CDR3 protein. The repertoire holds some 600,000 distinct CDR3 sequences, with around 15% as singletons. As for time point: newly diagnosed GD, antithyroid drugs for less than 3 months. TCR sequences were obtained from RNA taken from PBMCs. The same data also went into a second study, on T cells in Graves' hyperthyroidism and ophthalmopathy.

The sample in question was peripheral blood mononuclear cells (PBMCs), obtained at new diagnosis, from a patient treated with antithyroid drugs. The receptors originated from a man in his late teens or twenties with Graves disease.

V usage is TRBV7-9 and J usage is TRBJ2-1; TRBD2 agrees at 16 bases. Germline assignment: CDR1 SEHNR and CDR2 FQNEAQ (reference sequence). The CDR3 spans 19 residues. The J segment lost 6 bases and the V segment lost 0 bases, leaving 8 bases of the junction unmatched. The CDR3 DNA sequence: TGTGCCAGCAGCTTAGCGGTCGGGACTAGCGGGAGGGCCGGCAATGAGCAGTTCTTC. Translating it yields CASSLAVGTSGRAGNEQFF.

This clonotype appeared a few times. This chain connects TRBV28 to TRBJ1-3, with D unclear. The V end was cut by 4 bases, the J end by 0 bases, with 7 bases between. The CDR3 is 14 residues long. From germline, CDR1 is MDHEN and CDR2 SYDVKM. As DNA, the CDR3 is TGTGCCAGCAGTTCGAGACTCTCTGGAAACACCATATATTTT. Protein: CASSSRLSGNTIYF. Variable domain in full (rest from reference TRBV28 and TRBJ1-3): DVKVTQSSRYLVKRTGEKVFLECVQDMDHENMFWYRQDPGLGLRLIYFSYDVKMKEKGDIPEGYSVSREKKERFSLILESASTNQTSMYLCASSSRLSGNTIYFGEGSWLTVV.

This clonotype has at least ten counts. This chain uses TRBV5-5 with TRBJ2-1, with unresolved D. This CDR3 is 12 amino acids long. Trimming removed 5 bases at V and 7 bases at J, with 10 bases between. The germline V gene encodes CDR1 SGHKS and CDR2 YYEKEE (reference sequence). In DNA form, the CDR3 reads TGTGCCAGCAGAGCAAAGGCGAATGAGCAGTTCTTC. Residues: CASRAKANEQFF. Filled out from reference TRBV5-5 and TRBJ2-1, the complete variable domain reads DAGVTQSPTHLIKTRGQQVTLRCSPISGHKSVSWYQQVLGQGPQFIFQYYEKEERGRGNFPDRFSARQFPNYSSELNVNALLLGDSALYLCASRAKANEQFFGPGTRLTVL.

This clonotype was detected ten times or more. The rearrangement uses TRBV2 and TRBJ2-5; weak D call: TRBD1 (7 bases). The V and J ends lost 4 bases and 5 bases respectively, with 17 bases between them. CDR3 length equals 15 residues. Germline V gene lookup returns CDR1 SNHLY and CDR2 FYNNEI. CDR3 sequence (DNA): TGTGCCAGCAGTGCCCTCAGGGGGGAGTCGGAGACCCAGTACTTC. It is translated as CASSALRGESETQYF.

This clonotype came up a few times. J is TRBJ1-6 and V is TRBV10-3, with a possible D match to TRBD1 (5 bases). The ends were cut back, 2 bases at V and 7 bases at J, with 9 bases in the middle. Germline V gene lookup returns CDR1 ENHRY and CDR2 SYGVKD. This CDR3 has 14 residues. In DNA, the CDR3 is TGTGCCATCAGTGAGGAGGGGTTAAATTCACCCCTCCACTTT. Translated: CAISEEGLNSPLHF.

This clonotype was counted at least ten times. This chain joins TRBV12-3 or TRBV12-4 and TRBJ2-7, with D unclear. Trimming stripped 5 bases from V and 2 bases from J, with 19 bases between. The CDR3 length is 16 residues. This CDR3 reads CASSIHSYRYPYEQYF. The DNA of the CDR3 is TGTGCCAGCAGTATCCACTCCTATAGGTACCCCTACGAGCAGTACTTC.

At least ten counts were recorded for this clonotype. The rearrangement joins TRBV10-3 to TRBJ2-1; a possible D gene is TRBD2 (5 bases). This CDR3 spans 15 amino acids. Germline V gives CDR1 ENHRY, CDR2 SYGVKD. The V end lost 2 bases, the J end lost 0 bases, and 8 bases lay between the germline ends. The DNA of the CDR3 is TGTGCCATCAGTGAGAGTACTAGCTCCTACAATGAGCAGTTCTTC. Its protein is CAISESTSSYNEQFF.

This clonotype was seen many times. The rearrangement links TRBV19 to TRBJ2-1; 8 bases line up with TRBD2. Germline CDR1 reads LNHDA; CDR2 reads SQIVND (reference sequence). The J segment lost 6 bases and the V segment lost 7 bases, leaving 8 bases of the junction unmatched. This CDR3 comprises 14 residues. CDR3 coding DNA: TGTGCCAGTATTGACGGGAGGGCCCCCAATGAGCAGTTCTTC. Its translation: CASIDGRAPNEQFF.

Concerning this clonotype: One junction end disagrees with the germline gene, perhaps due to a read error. For the CDR3, the DNA is TGTGTCAGCAGCGTAGTGCCGGGATCTTCCTACGAGCAGTACTTC. It translates to CVSSVVPGSSYEQYF. J is TRBJ2-7 and V is TRBV9; a weak D match, TRBD2 (5 bases). The V gene's germline CDR1 is SGDLS and CDR2 YYNGEE. The CDR3 has 15 residues.

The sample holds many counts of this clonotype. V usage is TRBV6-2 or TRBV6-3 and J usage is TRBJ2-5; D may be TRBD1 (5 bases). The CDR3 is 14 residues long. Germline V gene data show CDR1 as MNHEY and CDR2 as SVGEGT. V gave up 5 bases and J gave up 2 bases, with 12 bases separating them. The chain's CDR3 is CASSRQSAQETQYF. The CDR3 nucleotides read TGTGCCAGCAGTCGACAGTCGGCGCAAGAGACCCAGTACTTC.

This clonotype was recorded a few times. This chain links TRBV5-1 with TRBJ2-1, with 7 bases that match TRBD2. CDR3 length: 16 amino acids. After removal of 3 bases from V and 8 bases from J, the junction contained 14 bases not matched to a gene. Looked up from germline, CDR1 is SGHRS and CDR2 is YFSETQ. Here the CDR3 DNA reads TGCGCCAGCAGCTCCATGTTACGGTTACGGGGGGATGAGCAGTTCTTC. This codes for CASSSMLRLRGDEQFF.

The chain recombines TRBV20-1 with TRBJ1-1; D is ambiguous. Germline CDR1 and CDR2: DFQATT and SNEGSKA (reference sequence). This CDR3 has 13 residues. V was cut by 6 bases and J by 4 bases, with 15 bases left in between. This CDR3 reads CSAAPRAITEAFF. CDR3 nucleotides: TGCAGTGCGGCCCCACGGGCGATCACTGAAGCTTTCTTT.

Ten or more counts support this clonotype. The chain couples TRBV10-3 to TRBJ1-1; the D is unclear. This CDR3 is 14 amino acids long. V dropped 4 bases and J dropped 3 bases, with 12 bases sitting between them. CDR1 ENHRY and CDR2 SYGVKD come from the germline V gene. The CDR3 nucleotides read TGTGCCATCAGTGGGCTCGGAGTGGACACTGAAGCTTTCTTT. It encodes CAISGLGVDTEAFF.

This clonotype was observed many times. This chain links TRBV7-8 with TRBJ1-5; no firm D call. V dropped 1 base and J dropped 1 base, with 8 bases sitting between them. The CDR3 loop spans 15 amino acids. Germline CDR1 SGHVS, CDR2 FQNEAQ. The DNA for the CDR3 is TGTGCCAGCAGCTTAGGGGGAACCAGCAATCAGCCCCAGCATTTT. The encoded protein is CASSLGGTSNQPQHF.

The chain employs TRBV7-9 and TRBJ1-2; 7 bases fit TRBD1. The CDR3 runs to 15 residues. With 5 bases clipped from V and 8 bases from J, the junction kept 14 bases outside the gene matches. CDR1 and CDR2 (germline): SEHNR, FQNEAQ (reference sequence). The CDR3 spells CASSEPGTAPWGYTF. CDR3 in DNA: TGTGCCAGCAGCGAACCGGGGACAGCTCCCTGGGGCTACACCTTC.

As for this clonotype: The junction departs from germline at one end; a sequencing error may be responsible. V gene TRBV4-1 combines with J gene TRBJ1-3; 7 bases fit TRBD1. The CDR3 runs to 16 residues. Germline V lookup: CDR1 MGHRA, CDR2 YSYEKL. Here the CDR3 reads CASSQTGTDSGDTIYF. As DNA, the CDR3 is TGCGCCAGCAGCCAAACCGGGACAGACTCTGGAGACACCATATATTTT.

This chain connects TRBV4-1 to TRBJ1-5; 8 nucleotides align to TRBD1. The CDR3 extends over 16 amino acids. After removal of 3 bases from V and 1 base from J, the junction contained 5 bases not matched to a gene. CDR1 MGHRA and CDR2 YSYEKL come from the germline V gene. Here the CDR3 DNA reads TGCGCCAGCAGCCAGGGACAGGAAATAAGCAATCAGCCCCAGCATTTT. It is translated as CASSQGQEISNQPQHF.

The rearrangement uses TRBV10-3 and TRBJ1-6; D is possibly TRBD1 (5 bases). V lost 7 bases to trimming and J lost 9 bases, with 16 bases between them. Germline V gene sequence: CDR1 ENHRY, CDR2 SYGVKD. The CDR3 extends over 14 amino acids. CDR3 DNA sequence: TGTGCCATCACCCAACAGGTTCGGTCTTCACCCCTCCACTTT. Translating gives CAITQQVRSSPLHF.

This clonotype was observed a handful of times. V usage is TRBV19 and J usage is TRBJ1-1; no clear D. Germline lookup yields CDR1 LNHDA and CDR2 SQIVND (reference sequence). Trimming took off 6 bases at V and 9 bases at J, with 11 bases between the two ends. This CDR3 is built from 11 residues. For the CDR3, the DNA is TGTGCCAGTAGATCGGGGTGGAAAGCTTTCTTT. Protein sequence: CASRSGWKAFF.

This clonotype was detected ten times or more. The chain's CDR3 is CASSHRDTYEQYF. In DNA form, the CDR3 reads TGTGCCAGCTCACACCGGGACACCTACGAGCAGTACTTC. V is TRBV18 and J is TRBJ2-7; TRBD1 is a possible D gene (6 bases). The CDR3 extends over 13 amino acids. The germline gives CDR1 KGHSH, CDR2 LQKENI. Trimming took 4 bases from V and 2 from J, leaving 9 bases between them.

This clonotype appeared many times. CDR3 amino acids: CASSIDGANTYNEQFF. The CDR3 coding sequence is TGTGCCAGTAGTATAGACGGGGCTAATACCTACAATGAGCAGTTCTTC. The gene calls are TRBV19 and TRBJ2-1, with D perhaps TRBD1 or TRBD2 (5 bases each). The CDR3 covers 16 residues. Germline V gene sequence: CDR1 LNHDA, CDR2 SQIVND (reference sequence). Between the trimmed V and J ends, which lost 0 bases and 2 bases, there was a span of 11 bases.

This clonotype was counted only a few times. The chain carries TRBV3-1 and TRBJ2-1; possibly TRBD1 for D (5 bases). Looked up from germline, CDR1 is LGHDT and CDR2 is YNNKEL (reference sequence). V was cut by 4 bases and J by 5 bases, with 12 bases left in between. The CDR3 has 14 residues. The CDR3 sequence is CASSLQGRDNEQFF. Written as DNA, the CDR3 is TGTGCCAGCAGCCTCCAGGGTAGAGACAATGAGCAGTTCTTC.

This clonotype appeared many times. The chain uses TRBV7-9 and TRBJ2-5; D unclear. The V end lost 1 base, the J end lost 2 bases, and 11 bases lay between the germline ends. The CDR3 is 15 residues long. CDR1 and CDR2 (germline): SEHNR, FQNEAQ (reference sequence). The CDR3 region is CASSLDGRRQETQYF. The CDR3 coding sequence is TGTGCCAGCAGCTTAGATGGCAGGAGACAAGAGACCCAGTACTTC. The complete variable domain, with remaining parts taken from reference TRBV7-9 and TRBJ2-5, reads DTGVSQNPRHKITKRGQNVTFRCDPISEHNRLYWYRQTLGQGPEFLTYFQNEAQLEKSRLLSDRFSAERPKGSFSTLEIQRTEQGDSAMYLCASSLDGRRQETQYFGPGTRLLVL.

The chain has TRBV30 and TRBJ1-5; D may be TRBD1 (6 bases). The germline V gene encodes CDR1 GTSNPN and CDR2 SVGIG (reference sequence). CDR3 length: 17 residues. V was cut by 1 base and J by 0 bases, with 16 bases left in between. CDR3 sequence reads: CAWSGYRGDYSNQPQHF. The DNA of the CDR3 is TGTGCCTGGAGTGGCTATAGGGGGGATTATAGCAATCAGCCCCAGCATTTT.

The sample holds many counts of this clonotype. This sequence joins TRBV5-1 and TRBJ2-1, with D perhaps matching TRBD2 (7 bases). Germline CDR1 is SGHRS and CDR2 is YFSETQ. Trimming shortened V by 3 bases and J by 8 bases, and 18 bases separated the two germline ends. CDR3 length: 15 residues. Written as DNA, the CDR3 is TGCGCCAGCAGCTCCCTAGCGTCGGGGGGCGATGAGCAGTTCTTC. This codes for CASSSLASGGDEQFF.

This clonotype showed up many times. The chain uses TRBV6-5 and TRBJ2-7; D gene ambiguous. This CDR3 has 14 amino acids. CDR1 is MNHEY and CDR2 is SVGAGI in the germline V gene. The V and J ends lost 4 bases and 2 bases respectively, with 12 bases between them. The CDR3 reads CASSSLTYTYEQYF. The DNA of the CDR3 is TGTGCCAGCAGTTCCTTGACATATACCTACGAGCAGTACTTC.

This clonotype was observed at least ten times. The CDR3 spells CAISVREGYYEQYF. CDR3 nucleotides: TGTGCCATCAGTGTCCGGGAGGGTTACTACGAGCAGTACTTC. The V gene is TRBV10-3, the J gene TRBJ2-7, with 8 bases aligning to TRBD2. Germline CDR1 is ENHRY and CDR2 is SYGVKD. The CDR3 loop spans 14 amino acids. V shed 4 bases, J shed 3 bases, and the junction held 5 bases outside the gene matches.

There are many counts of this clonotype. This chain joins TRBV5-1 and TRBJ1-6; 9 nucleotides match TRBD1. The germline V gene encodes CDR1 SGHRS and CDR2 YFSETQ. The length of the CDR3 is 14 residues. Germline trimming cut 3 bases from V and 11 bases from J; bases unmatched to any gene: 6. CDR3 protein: CASSYGTGFAPLHF. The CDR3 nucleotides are TGCGCCAGCAGCTACGGGACAGGGTTTGCACCCCTCCACTTT.

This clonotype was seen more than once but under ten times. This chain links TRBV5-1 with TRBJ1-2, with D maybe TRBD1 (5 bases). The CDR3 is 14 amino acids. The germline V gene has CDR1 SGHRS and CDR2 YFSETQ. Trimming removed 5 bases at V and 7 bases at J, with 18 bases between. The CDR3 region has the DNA TGCGCCAGCAGTGTACAGCGGAGGGGAAGTGGCTACACCTTC. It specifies CASSVQRRGSGYTF.

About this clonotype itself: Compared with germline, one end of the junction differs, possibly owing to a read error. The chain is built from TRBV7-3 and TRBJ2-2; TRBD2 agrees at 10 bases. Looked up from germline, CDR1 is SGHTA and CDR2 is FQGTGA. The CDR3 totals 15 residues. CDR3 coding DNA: TGTGCCAGCAGCATAACTAGCGGGGACGAAGGGGAGCTGTTTTTT. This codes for CASSITSGDEGELFF.

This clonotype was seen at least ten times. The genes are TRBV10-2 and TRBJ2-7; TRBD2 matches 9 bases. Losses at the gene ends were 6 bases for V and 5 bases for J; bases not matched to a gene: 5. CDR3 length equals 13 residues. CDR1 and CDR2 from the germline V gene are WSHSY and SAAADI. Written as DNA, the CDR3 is TGCGCCAGCAGAAGAGCGGGAGGAGACGAGCAGTACTTC. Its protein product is CASRRAGGDEQYF.

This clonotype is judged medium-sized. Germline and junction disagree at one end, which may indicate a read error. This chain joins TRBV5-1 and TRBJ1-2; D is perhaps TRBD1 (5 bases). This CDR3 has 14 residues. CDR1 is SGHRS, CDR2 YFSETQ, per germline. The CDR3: CASSFAGRAYGYTF. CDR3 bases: TGTGCCAGCAGCTTTGCAGGGAGGGCCTATGGCTACACCTTC.